The source of this T cell receptor (beta chain) is a study of CD8+CD57+ T cells in acquired aplastic anemia. The patients chosen for sequencing had shown expansion of CD8+CD57+ cells (detected by flow cytometry). The CDR3 loop spans 12 amino acids. CDR1 and CDR2 from the germline V gene are MDHEN and SYDVKM. V lost 6 bases and J lost 7, with 7 bases in between. TCR beta VDJ and CDR3 profiling used genomic DNA as template. TCRdb recomputed calls from the reads with MiXCR, one row per CDR3 protein. The repertoire holds more than 150,000 distinct CDR3 sequences, with almost 50% as singletons. This clonotype has ten or more counts.

The specimen was sorted CD4+, CD8+, or CD8+CD57+ T cells (not recorded which) from PBMCs. The chain links TRBV28 to TRBJ1-6; D unresolved. The TCR was taken from a human donor with aplastic anemia. The DNA for the CDR3 is TGTGCCAGCAGGTCGGGAAATTCACCCCTCCACTTT. Its protein product is CASRSGNSPLHF.